The clone carrying this TCR beta chain was seen more than once but under ten times. Trimming removed 4 bases at V and 5 bases at J, with 19 bases between. Germline CDR1 is SGHRS and CDR2 is YFSETQ. The CDR3 totals 15 residues. The entry originates in a study of Graves' ophthalmopathy and Graves' hyperthyroidism. Study information: Prior to any treatment, peripheral blood was collected at the time of initial diagnosis.

RNA transcripts yielded amplified TCR beta CDR3 regions. Second-round multiplex PCR came after first-round RT-PCR with HTBI primers. MiXCR, run by TCRdb on the multiplex PCR reads, gives a single entry per CDR3 protein. This repertoire shows about 480,000 distinct CDR3 sequences, around an eighth found once; its top ten account for 9.5% to 10%. This sequence originates from a woman aged 25 to 39 with Graves' ophthalmopathy. Source material: blood. V gene TRBV5-1 combines with J gene TRBJ2-7; D is perhaps TRBD2 (7 bases). The CDR3: CASSPRGGGADEQYF. CDR3 nucleotide sequence: TGCGCCAGCAGCCCCCGGGGAGGGGGGGCGGACGAGCAGTACTTC.